This T cell receptor beta chain was identified during a study of CD8 T cells in Susac syndrome. Study observations and caveats: The number of individuals included in the study's TCR sequencing and HLA analysis was acknowledged as relatively small.

Points on this clonotype: Its specificity is not known.

Treatment-naive patients with stable or active relapsing-remitting disease were the multiple sclerosis controls. The authors negatively isolated CD8+ and CD4+ T cells and FACS-enriched TEMRA cells. Trimming stripped 4 bases from V and 9 bases from J, with 13 bases between. The CDR3 extends over 13 amino acids. Germline CDR1 reads PRHDT; CDR2 reads FYEKMQ (reference sequence). An input of 0.5 to 1 ug of RNA was subjected to reverse transcription using random hexamers. The CDR3 of TCR beta was amplified by immunoSEQ multiplex PCR across 54 Vbeta and 13 Jbeta. MiXCR, run by TCRdb on the immunoSEQ multiplex PCR reads, gives a single entry per CDR3 protein. Counted here are about 200,000 distinct CDR3 sequences, 95% occurring once; the ten biggest clones make up 0.082%.

This chain joins TRBV13 and TRBJ1-5; no reliable D call. Sequencing was carried out using CD4+ T cells from PBMCs. This receptor was taken from a human donor with multiple sclerosis. CDR3 nucleotide sequence: TGTGCCAGCAGCTCCTCGGGGAGAACGCCCCAGCATTTT. Translated, it gives CASSSSGRTPQHF.